These 19 T cell receptor beta chains came from one sample sequenced in a study of blood T cells in healthy people across ages. Primers used in a second PCR of roughly 6 to 12 cycles were a sample-barcoded 5' primer and a J-beta primer mix. TCRdb reanalysed the 5' RACE reads using MiXCR and keeps one entry per CDR3 protein. This table holds about 800,000 distinct CDR3 sequences, 25% found once. The data were also submitted as part of a second study, on T cells of mothers and their children.

The sample taken for sequencing was blood. The receptors shown here come from a boy younger than 18 in good health.

This sequence joins TRBV4-1 and TRBJ2-5; TRBD2 aligns across 7 bases. The V segment lost 0 bases and the J segment 0 bases; nucleotides outside the gene matches: 13. The CDR3 is 19 residues long. Germline CDR1 is MGHRA and CDR2 is YSYEKL. CDR3 sequence reads: CASSQDPAGVKEYQETQYF. The CDR3 nucleotides are TGCGCCAGCAGCCAAGATCCGGCGGGAGTTAAGGAGTACCAAGAGACCCAGTACTTC.

This clonotype was seen only a few times. The V gene is TRBV20-1, the J gene TRBJ1-2, with 8 bases lining up with TRBD1. V shed 0 bases, J shed 6 bases, and the junction held 3 bases outside the gene matches. The CDR3 runs to 13 residues. CDR1 and CDR2 (germline): DFQATT, SNEGSKA (reference sequence). CDR3 amino acids: CSARDLGQDGYTF. CDR3 nucleotide sequence: TGCAGTGCTAGAGACCTGGGACAGGATGGCTACACCTTC.

This clonotype was counted a few times. The chain combines TRBV2 with TRBJ2-1; D uncertain. Germline CDR1 SNHLY, CDR2 FYNNEI. The CDR3 spans 12 residues. V was cut by 1 base and J by 9 bases, with 7 bases left in between. The CDR3 reads CASSEDVGEQFF. The CDR3 region has the DNA TGTGCCAGCAGTGAAGATGTGGGTGAGCAGTTCTTC.

The chain couples TRBV5-1 to TRBJ2-7, with no clear D. Germline lookup yields CDR1 SGHRS and CDR2 YFSETQ. The length of the CDR3 is 15 residues. V lost 1 base and J 0 bases, leaving 11 bases between the germline ends. The CDR3 reads CASSLSVLSSYEQYF. DNA of the CDR3: TGCGCCAGCAGCTTGTCCGTATTGAGCTCCTACGAGCAGTACTTC.

This clonotype came up a few times. The chain's CDR3 is CASSHQDRGRTDTQYF. CDR3 DNA: TGTGCCAGCAGCCACCAGGACAGGGGTCGAACAGATACGCAGTATTTT. V gene TRBV7-9 combines with J gene TRBJ2-3; 9 bases match TRBD1. The germline gives CDR1 SEHNR, CDR2 FQNEAQ (reference sequence). The CDR3 is 16 residues long. The J segment lost 3 bases and the V segment lost 5 bases, leaving 9 bases of the junction unmatched.

The CDR3 is CAIRIRDLGETQYF. The DNA of the CDR3 is TGTGCCATCAGGATCCGGGACCTCGGGGAGACCCAGTACTTC. The chain combines TRBV10-3 with TRBJ2-5, with D perhaps being TRBD1 or TRBD2 (5 bases each). The CDR3 is made up of 14 amino acids. CDR1 and CDR2 from the germline V gene are ENHRY and SYGVKD. Trimming removed 6 bases at V and 5 bases at J, with 16 bases between.

This clonotype was seen ten or more times. The chain links TRBV27 to TRBJ1-6; the match to TRBD1 covers 9 bases. The CDR3 spans 14 residues. Germline CDR1 reads MNHEY; CDR2 reads SMNVEV (reference sequence). The V gene end was trimmed by 5 bases and the J gene end by 7 bases; junction bases not matched to a gene: 3. The CDR3 protein is CASSRDRGNSPLHF. The CDR3 nucleotides are TGTGCCAGCAGTCGCGACAGGGGGAATTCACCCCTCCACTTT.

This clonotype was found a few times. V usage is TRBV29-1 and J usage is TRBJ2-3; tentative D call: TRBD1 (7 bases). The ends were cut back, 4 bases at V and 6 bases at J, with 17 bases in the middle. The CDR3 is 14 amino acids. Germline CDR1 reads SQVTM; CDR2 reads ANQGSEA. In DNA form, the CDR3 reads TGCAGCGTTGTTGGGGCGGGACAGTCGGATACGCAGTATTTT. This encodes CSVVGAGQSDTQYF.

The chain uses TRBV29-1 and TRBJ1-2, with D unresolved. Trimming pared 0 bases from V and 7 bases from J, leaving 9 bases between. Germline V gives CDR1 SQVTM, CDR2 ANQGSEA. This CDR3 is built from 12 residues. The CDR3 DNA is TGCAGCGTTGAAGATCTGGCGCCTGGCTACACCTTC. Protein: CSVEDLAPGYTF.

This chain connects TRBV7-3 to TRBJ2-1; 7 nucleotides align to TRBD2. Germline CDR1 is SGHTA and CDR2 is FQGTGA. The CDR3 loop spans 14 amino acids. The junction had 4 bases not matched to a gene; V was cut back by 2 bases and J by 6 bases. The CDR3 protein is CASSLAGAINEQFF. The CDR3 bases are TGTGCCAGCAGCTTAGCGGGAGCCATCAATGAGCAGTTCTTC.

The chain links TRBV6-5 to TRBJ1-1; D may be TRBD1 (5 bases). The CDR3 consists of 15 residues. From germline, CDR1 is MNHEY and CDR2 SVGAGI. V gave up 7 bases and J gave up 0 bases, with 15 bases separating them. The CDR3 region has the DNA TGTGCCAGCAACACGCCTGGGGCAATGAACACTGAAGCTTTCTTT. It is translated as CASNTPGAMNTEAFF.

This clonotype was seen a few times. An end of the junction does not agree with germline; a read error may underlie this. This chain links TRBV7-6 with TRBJ2-1; TRBD2 matches at 8 bases. The CDR3 has 16 residues. Germline V gene lookup returns CDR1 SGHVS and CDR2 FNYEAQ. The CDR3 DNA is TGTGCCAGCGGCTTAGGACGGGGGGGGGCCTACAATGAGCAGTTCTTC. This gives the protein CASGLGRGGAYNEQFF.

This clonotype was detected a few times. V is TRBV6-6 and J is TRBJ1-2; a possible D gene is TRBD1 (6 bases). Trimming took 6 bases from V and 8 from J, leaving 16 bases between them. Germline loops: CDR1 MNHNY, CDR2 SVGAGI (reference sequence). This CDR3 spans 13 amino acids. CDR3 sequence: CASRHREADGYTF. The CDR3 region has the DNA TGTGCCAGCAGACACAGGGAGGCGGACGGCTACACCTTC.

This clonotype was seen a handful of times. V gene TRBV6-5 combines with J gene TRBJ2-7; perhaps TRBD1 as D (6 bases). V lost 6 bases and J 2 bases, leaving 14 bases between the germline ends. Germline CDR1 MNHEY, CDR2 SVGAGI. The CDR3 has 14 residues. The CDR3 DNA sequence: TGTGCCAGCAGCCAGCGGACAGACCCCTACGAGCAGTACTTC. This translates into CASSQRTDPYEQYF.

The chain employs TRBV4-2 and TRBJ2-4, with TRBD1 as a possible D gene (6 bases). Between the trimmed V and J ends, which lost 4 bases and 0 bases, there was a span of 13 bases. Germline CDR1 reads LGHNA; CDR2 reads YNFKEQ. The CDR3 loop spans 16 amino acids. The CDR3 region is CASSPDRSLAKNIQYF. CDR3 nucleotide sequence: TGTGCCAGCAGCCCGGACAGATCTTTAGCCAAAAACATTCAGTACTTC.

In its sample, this clonotype was seen a few times. The chain uses TRBV20-1 and TRBJ2-5, with a tentative D call TRBD2 (6 bases). CDR1 DFQATT and CDR2 SNEGSKA come from the germline V gene (reference sequence). The CDR3 has 14 amino acids. Trimming shortened V by 7 bases and J by 4 bases, and 19 bases separated the two germline ends. For the CDR3, the DNA is TGCAGTGTCCGGGGCGGGGAAGCGGGAGAGACCCAGTACTTC. Translating it yields CSVRGGEAGETQYF.

The chain carries TRBV9 and TRBJ2-5, with no clear D. The end of the DNA is better explained by TRBJ2-1, so the J call may be wrong. Germline-derived CDR1 and CDR2 are SGDLS and YYNGEE. The CDR3 runs 13 residues. The CDR3 here is CASSVADPNEQFF. The CDR3 DNA is TGTGCCAGCAGCGTGGCGGACCCCAATGAGCAGTTCTTC.

A remark on this clonotype: Since the CDR3 does not end with the conserved phenylalanine or tryptophan, this likely comes from a read error. The chain joins TRBV5-6 to TRBJ2-5, with TRBD1 identical over 8 bases. Germline V gene data show CDR1 as SGHDT and CDR2 as YYEEEE. The CDR3 is 15 amino acids. V shed 2 bases, J shed 2 bases, and the junction held 5 bases outside the gene matches. DNA of the CDR3: TGTGCCAGCAGCTTAACCGGACAGGGTCAAGAGACCCAGTACTTG. It translates to CASSLTGQGQETQYL.

The rearrangement joins TRBV28 to TRBJ2-1; possibly TRBD1 or TRBD2 for D (5 bases each). The CDR3 is 13 residues long. In germline, CDR1 is MDHEN, CDR2 SYDVKM. V lost 3 bases to trimming and J lost 7 bases, with 10 bases between them. The CDR3 DNA is TGTGCCAGCAGTTTTAGAGGGGTTAATGAGCAGTTCTTC. Protein product: CASSFRGVNEQFF.